These T cell receptor beta chains were read from a single sample in a study of T cell responses to AZD1222 COVID-19 vaccine. The repertoire was sequenced with immunoSEQ multiplex PCR; TCRdb's copy has only in-frame clones and lacks some. Of around 180,000 clones detected, 85% to 90% appear once; the ten largest clones hold 6.1%. This sample comprised peripheral blood, obtained on day 0 of AZD1222 vaccination. Every receptor here comes from an adult in good health. CDR3s leave out the opening cysteine and the closing phenylalanine or tryptophan. A D gene is named only where the DNA matches it firmly.

v_gene	d_gene	j_gene	CDR3aa
TRBV3-1/TRBV3-2	NA	TRBJ2-4	ASSPRRGGKNIQY
TRBV2	NA	TRBJ1-5	ASSMTGRSQPQH
TRBV19	NA	TRBJ2-5	ASSMLGEGETQY
TRBV27	TRBD1	TRBJ1-5	ASSSQGVNQPQH
TRBV28	NA	TRBJ1-5	ASSLGQLGQPQH
TRBV2	TRBD1	TRBJ2-5	ASSGTGQPIQETQY
TRBV11-2	TRBD2	TRBJ2-2	ASSLGTSGAGELF
TRBV6-5	NA	TRBJ1-5	ASRQNGQWNQPQH
TRBV7-6	TRBD2	TRBJ2-1	ASSFTSGGANEQF
TRBV27	TRBD1	TRBJ1-2	ASSLGRGPNGYT
TRBV4-1	NA	TRBJ2-5	ASSQDVTQTQY
TRBV5-1	NA	TRBJ2-2	ASSFTEYTGELF
TRBV29-1	NA	TRBJ1-5	SAQQGIGDQPQH
TRBV5-4	NA	TRBJ2-7	ASSLDVSPAYEQY
TRBV3-1/TRBV3-2	NA	TRBJ1-5	ASSQGPNQPQH
TRBV6-4	NA	TRBJ1-2	ASRNNYGYT
TRBV27	TRBD1	TRBJ2-1	ASSDRVQKF
TRBV9	TRBD1	TRBJ1-5	ASTPAQQGIYSQPQH
TRBV12-3/TRBV12-4	NA	TRBJ1-5	ASSAGQLQPQH
TRBV5-6	NA	TRBJ2-5	ASSLDTGTETQY
TRBV28	NA	TRBJ2-2	ASRSGGTSGELF
TRBV6-6	NA	TRBJ2-7	ASSYDSAASEQY
TRBV5-6	NA	TRBJ2-3	ASSLVGAGTDTQY
TRBV7-9	NA	TRBJ1-4	ASSAVQVAGEKLF
TRBV27	TRBD1	TRBJ2-3	ASSLGQGHTDTQY
TRBV12-3/TRBV12-4	NA	TRBJ2-3	ASSGNTQY
TRBV6-4	TRBD2	TRBJ2-1	ASSDSSLAGDEQF
TRBV12-3/TRBV12-4	TRBD1	TRBJ2-3	ASRDRARDTQY
TRBV2	TRBD1	TRBJ2-2	ASSSQGPTNTGELF
TRBV14	NA	TRBJ1-1	ASRRTAKNTEAF
TRBV12-1	NA	TRBJ2-1	ASSFLLGGENEQF
TRBV12-3/TRBV12-4	NA	TRBJ1-1	ATRGLNIDEAF
TRBV3-1/TRBV3-2	NA	TRBJ1-6	ASSRGRSSYNSPLH
TRBV27	TRBD2	TRBJ2-5	ASSSRPGLAGGQETQY
TRBV30	TRBD1	TRBJ1-1	AWSKTGVLNTEAF
TRBV27	TRBD2	TRBJ2-7	ASRALAQAYEQY